This TCR beta chain comes out of a study of cytomegalovirus exposure and HLA in healthy donors. Findings and caveats of the study: Reports indicate that TCR beta sequences accurately predicted the HLA-A and HLA-B alleles of most subjects.

Regarding this clone: No antigen is known for it.

The PCR used 60 Vbeta and 13 Jbeta primers. The assay was immunoSEQ multiplex PCR, and TCRdb's table has in-frame clones only and misses some. The sample yields about 160,000 clones, around 80% seen once. The junction had 0 bases not matched to a gene; V was cut back by 8 bases and J by 3 bases. This CDR3 spans 13 amino acids. The germline CDR1 and CDR2 sequences are SGHTA and FQGTGA. This TCR was sampled from a man aged 40-49 years in good health and CMV-seronegative. Sample: PBMCs. The chain uses TRBV7-3 and TRBJ2-1, with 11 bases matching TRBD2. For the CDR3, the DNA is TGTGCCAGCGGACTAGCGGGCTACAATGAGCAGTTCTTC. Translation: CASGLAGYNEQFF.